This TCR beta chain was recorded in a study of blood T cell repertoires in COVID-19. As for the study in general: The United States, Italy and Spain supplied acute and convalescent COVID-19 samples. T cells, B-cell-depleted T cells, or PBMCs provided the cDNA or gDNA that served as material.

CDR1 WNHNN and CDR2 SYGVQD come from the germline V gene (reference sequence). The CDR3 has 15 amino acids. V was cut by 3 bases and J by 1 base, with 12 bases left in between. The protocol was immunoSEQ multiplex PCR, while the TCRdb copy is restricted to in-frame clones and leaves out a portion. The sample comprises approximately 180,000 clones, roughly 85% of which are singletons, and about 25% rests with the top ten. The sequencing input was peripheral blood. The origin of this receptor is a woman aged 65 to 85 with acute or convalescent COVID-19. This rearrangement joins TRBV10-1 to TRBJ1-1; no firm D call. CDR3 bases: TGCGCCAGCAGTGACCATGGGAGACAGAACACTGAAGCTTTCTTT. Translated: CASSDHGRQNTEAFF.